Shown below are 21 T cell receptor beta chains from a single sample sequenced in a study of CD8+ T cells in alopecia areata. As for treatment: oral pan-JAK inhibitor, 5-10 mg twice daily. After isolation, RNA underwent reverse transcription to generate cDNA as the sequencing template. Clones were read by immunoSEQ multiplex PCR, and TCRdb kept only the in-frame ones, dropping some. This sample has 200,000 to 250,000 clones, with around 65% found just once. Material: CD4+ T cells sorted from blood, obtained at week 4, from a patient treated with tofacitinib. Receptors were obtained from a human donor with alopecia areata.

This rearrangement joins TRBV19 to TRBJ1-5; D gene ambiguous. Germline-derived CDR1 and CDR2 are LNHDA and SQIVND (reference sequence). The V gene lost 6 bases and the J gene lost 4 bases, with 16 bases spanning the gap. The CDR3 is 15 residues long. For the CDR3, the DNA is TGTGCCAGTAGCCGACGGTCCTCTTTTAATCAGCCCCAGCATTTT. Translation: CASSRRSSFNQPQHF.

The CDR3: CASSLGGQGPQEQYF. In DNA, the CDR3 is TGCGCCAGCAGCTTGGGGGGACAGGGCCCGCAGGAGCAGTACTTC. This chain joins TRBV5-1 and TRBJ2-7; 9 bases agree with TRBD1. With 0 bases clipped from V and 7 bases from J, the junction kept 8 bases outside the gene matches. This CDR3 is built from 15 residues. Germline V gene sequence: CDR1 SGHRS, CDR2 YFSETQ. Filled out from reference TRBV5-1 and TRBJ2-7, the complete variable domain reads KAGVTQTPRYLIKTRGQQVTLSCSPISGHRSVSWYQQTPGQGLQFLFEYFSETQRNKGNFPGRFSGRQFSNSRSEMNVSTLELGDSALYLCASSLGGQGPQEQYFGPGTRLTVT.

J is TRBJ2-7 and V is TRBV2, with 9 bases lining up with TRBD1. J was trimmed by 3 bases and V by 10 bases; bases with no gene match: 7. The CDR3 sequence is 13 residues long. In germline, CDR1 is SNHLY, CDR2 FYNNEI. The chain's CDR3 is CATGQGNNYEQYF. CDR3 in DNA: TGTGCCACCGGACAGGGGAATAACTACGAGCAGTACTTC.

The chain couples TRBV30 to TRBJ2-6, with D tentatively TRBD1 or TRBD2 (7 bases each). The CDR3 length is 16 residues. With 4 bases removed from V and 1 base from J, the gap between germline ends came to 14 bases. Germline V gives CDR1 GTSNPN, CDR2 SVGIG (reference sequence). This CDR3 is CAWTPGGASGANVLTF. CDR3 DNA: TGTGCCTGGACCCCAGGGGGGGCATCTGGGGCCAACGTCCTGACTTTC.

This clone has more than one count but fewer than ten. The rearrangement joins TRBV6-5 to TRBJ2-7, with 11 bases identical to TRBD2. Looked up from germline, CDR1 is MNHEY and CDR2 is SVGAGI. Trimming at V came to 4 bases and at J to 6 bases, leaving 5 bases not matched to a gene. The CDR3 is made up of 14 amino acids. The CDR3 region has the DNA TGTGCCAGCAGTTGGAGCGGGACTAGCGGCGAGCAGTACTTC. Its translation is CASSWSGTSGEQYF.

J is TRBJ1-1 and V is TRBV6-5; D possibly corresponds to TRBD1 (5 bases). The CDR3 contains 15 residues. Germline CDR1 is MNHEY and CDR2 is SVGAGI. The V end lost 0 bases, the J end lost 0 bases, and 8 bases lay between the germline ends. CDR3 loop: CASSYSAGMNTEAFF. The CDR3 nucleotides are TGTGCCAGCAGTTACTCTGCAGGGATGAACACTGAAGCTTTCTTT.

This chain uses TRBV30 with TRBJ1-2, with 11 bases lining up with TRBD1. In germline, CDR1 is GTSNPN, CDR2 SVGIG (reference sequence). With 3 bases clipped from V and 5 bases from J, the junction kept 8 bases outside the gene matches. The CDR3 consists of 15 residues. The CDR3 DNA is TGTGCCTGGAGGATCTCCGGGACAGGGGGTTATGGCTACACCTTC. Encoded protein: CAWRISGTGGYGYTF.

The chain carries TRBV27 and TRBJ1-6; unclear D gene. The germline gives CDR1 MNHEY, CDR2 SMNVEV (reference sequence). Trimming removed 5 bases from V and 7 bases from J, with 6 bases in between. The CDR3 spans 12 residues. This chain's CDR3 is CASSVPNSPLHF. The CDR3, as DNA: TGTGCCAGCAGTGTCCCCAATTCACCCCTCCACTTT.

This clone was seen more than once but under ten times. This same CDR3 is encoded by further DNA sequences in the sample. The CDR3 loop is CASSLPGTDTQYF. As DNA, the CDR3 is TGTGCCAGCAGCTTACCCGGCACAGATACGCAGTATTTT. J is TRBJ2-3 and V is TRBV7-2, with D unresolved. CDR1 is SGHTA and CDR2 is FQGNSA in the germline V gene. Deletions cut 2 bases from V and 1 base from J, with 4 bases between. The CDR3 runs 13 residues.

The chain carries TRBV18 and TRBJ1-1; D unresolved. Trimming took 3 bases from V and 2 from J, leaving 16 bases between them. The germline V gene encodes CDR1 KGHSH and CDR2 LQKENI. The CDR3 contains 16 residues. CDR3 nucleotide sequence: TGTGCCAGCTCACCGGGGTCCGTGGCGCTTAACACTGAAGCTTTCTTT. Translation: CASSPGSVALNTEAFF.

This rearrangement joins TRBV6-6 to TRBJ1-6, with D possibly being TRBD1 (6 bases). V gave up 2 bases and J gave up 10 bases, with 12 bases separating them. CDR1 is MNHNY and CDR2 is SVGAGI in the germline V gene (reference sequence). This CDR3 is 14 amino acids long. CDR3 DNA sequence: TGTGCCAGCAGTTACGCGACAGGAGACTCACCCCTCCACTTT. Translated, it gives CASSYATGDSPLHF.

This clone appeared many times. The rearrangement links TRBV5-6 to TRBJ2-7; no clear D gene. The CDR3 sequence is 12 residues long. The V end lost 4 bases, the J end lost 3 bases, and 8 bases lay between the germline ends. Germline CDR1 reads SGHDT; CDR2 reads YYEEEE. CDR3 sequence (DNA): TGTGCCAGCAGCCGACCCCGCTACGAGCAGTACTTC. Translation: CASSRPRYEQYF.

This clone was recorded a few times. The sample holds other DNA sequences that translate to the same CDR3. This chain connects TRBV29-1 to TRBJ1-1; no definite D call. Trimming pared 2 bases from V and 0 bases from J, leaving 7 bases between. The CDR3 has 13 residues. CDR1 is SQVTM and CDR2 is ANQGSEA in the germline V gene. CDR3 nucleotide sequence: TGCAGCGTTGAAAGACGGTTGAACACTGAAGCTTTCTTT. Its translation is CSVERRLNTEAFF. Combining the CDR3 with reference TRBV29-1 and TRBJ1-1 gives the whole variable domain SAVISQKPSRDICQRGTSLTIQCQVDSQVTMMFWYRQQPGQSLTLIATANQGSEATYESGFVIDKFPISRPNLTFSTLTVSNMSPEDSSIYLCSVERRLNTEAFFGQGTRLTVV.

The chain recombines TRBV5-1 with TRBJ1-3; D is perhaps TRBD1 (5 bases). The germline gives CDR1 SGHRS, CDR2 YFSETQ. Deletions cut 0 bases from V and 8 bases from J, with 15 bases between. The CDR3 loop spans 15 amino acids. CDR3 amino acids: CASSLEGVKGDTIYF. DNA of the CDR3: TGCGCCAGCAGCTTGGAAGGGGTAAAAGGAGACACCATATATTTT.

The sample holds one count of this clone. CDR3 in DNA: TGTGCCAGCACCAGACGGGACGGCCCCGTCCCCCTCCACTTT. This encodes CASTRRDGPVPLHF. The V gene is TRBV5-6, the J gene TRBJ1-6; D perhaps matches TRBD1 (5 bases). In germline, CDR1 is SGHDT, CDR2 YYEEEE. Deletions cut 6 bases from V and 13 bases from J, with 20 bases between. The CDR3 consists of 14 residues.

V and J are TRBV4-2 and TRBJ1-2; D uncertain. The CDR3 is 12 amino acids. CDR1 and CDR2 from the germline V gene are LGHNA and YNFKEQ. V gave up 4 bases and J gave up 5 bases, with 8 bases separating them. DNA for the CDR3: TGTGCCAGCAGCCCCGGTTTGTATGGCTACACCTTC. Protein sequence: CASSPGLYGYTF.

The CDR3, as DNA: TGTGCCTGGAGTGCGACAGTTCCCAGGCAGTTCTTC. The encoded protein is CAWSATVPRQFF. The V call is TRBV30, the J call TRBJ2-1; TRBD1 might be the D (5 bases). Trimming removed 1 base from V and 12 bases from J, with 13 bases in between. The germline V gene has CDR1 GTSNPN and CDR2 SVGIG (reference sequence). CDR3 size: 12 residues.

The V call is TRBV27, the J call TRBJ2-7; D remains unclear. Trimming cost V 6 bases and J 3 bases, with 18 bases left between them. There are 15 residues in the CDR3. Germline V CDR1 and CDR2: MNHEY, SMNVEV (reference sequence). CDR3 DNA sequence: TGTGCCAGCAGCCGCCGACCCGGTCTGGGCTACGAGCAGTACTTC. Translated: CASSRRPGLGYEQYF.

This clone has only one observation. The chain links TRBV5-1 to TRBJ1-4; the D gene is possibly TRBD1 (6 bases). The CDR3 runs 13 residues. Germline V gene lookup returns CDR1 SGHRS and CDR2 YFSETQ. Trimming removed 1 base from V and 7 bases from J, with 8 bases in between. In nucleotides, the CDR3 is TGCGCCAGCAGCTTGACCAGGGGTGAAAAACTGTTTTTT. It yields the protein CASSLTRGEKLFF.

The gene calls are TRBV4-3 and TRBJ1-5; D not certain. The CDR3 has 15 residues. The ends were cut back, 1 base at V and 6 bases at J, with 13 bases in the middle. The germline gives CDR1 LGHNA, CDR2 YSLEER. The CDR3 DNA reads TGCGCCAGCAGCCAAGCGGCAGTGGGAGGTCAGCCCCAGCATTTT. Its protein is CASSQAAVGGQPQHF.

This chain joins TRBV30 and TRBJ2-2; the match to TRBD1 covers 9 bases. The germline V gene has CDR1 GTSNPN and CDR2 SVGIG (reference sequence). The CDR3 runs to 14 residues. V dropped 2 bases and J dropped 6; count of bases not matched to a gene: 4. The CDR3 nucleotides are TGTGCCTGGAGTTGGGGACAGGGCGCCGGGGAGCTGTTTTTT. It translates to CAWSWGQGAGELFF. The variable domain in full, with the rest retrieved from reference TRBV30 and TRBJ2-2, is SQTIHQWPATLVQPVGSPLSLECTVEGTSNPNLYWYRQAAGRGLQLLFYSVGIGQISSEVPQNLSASRPQDRQFILSSKKLLLSDSGFYLCAWSWGQGAGELFFGEGSRLTVL.